This T cell receptor (beta chain) was observed in a study of shared T cell receptors in the human thymus. The V end lost 5 bases, the J end lost 8 bases, and 21 bases lay between the germline ends. The CDR3 contains 15 residues. Germline V gene data show CDR1 as MNHEY and CDR2 as SVGAGI. The assay was immunoSEQ multiplex PCR, and TCRdb's table has in-frame clones only and misses some. The repertoire consists of 700,000 or so clones, with approximately 85% occurring once and the leading ten covering about 0.0098%. These records were also assigned to another study, of human thymus T cells. From that second work: The source of the thymus tissue was resections taken during corrective heart surgery. Seemingly biased V and J gene usage marked thymic and blood repertoires. Related research described thymic repertoires that were highly overlapping among unrelated individuals.

The chain couples TRBV6-5 to TRBJ1-2, with D unclear. The receptor comes from a girl under three years old with a congenital heart defect. The sample taken for sequencing was thymocytes. CDR3 nucleotide sequence: TGTGCCAGCAGTAATCGGGAAAGGGATGGACGCGGCTACACCTTC. This codes for CASSNRERDGRGYTF.